This is a list of T cell receptor beta chains from one sample in a study of patients and donors after allogeneic stem cell transplantation. Via MiXCR, TCRdb re-called the RT-PCR reads, giving one row per CDR3 protein. The table shows roughly 21,000 distinct CDR3 sequences, with 25% to 35% occurring only once. The sequenced sample consisted of blood, either unsorted or a sorted T cell fraction (not recorded which). The receptor source for this set is a human donor who was either an allogeneic HSCT recipient or a stem cell or donor lymphocyte infusion donor (not recorded which). It is not recorded whose cells these are; they may come from a transplant donor. The CDR3 runs from the conserved cysteine through the conserved F or W. The order of the fields is clone size, V gene, D gene, J gene, CDR3 DNA, CDR3 protein. D genes are given only for firm matches. Size tells how often a clone was seen (once, few, many) or the class of an expanded clone, and some rows leave it out.

few	TRBV10-3	-	TRBJ2-7	TGTGCCATCAGTGATCCGGGGGAGCAGTACTTC	CAISDPGEQYF
few	TRBV12-3/TRBV12-4	-	TRBJ2-3	TGTGCCAGCAGCACGGGGGTGACCACAGATACGCAGTATTTT	CASSTGVTTDTQYF
-	TRBV28	-	TRBJ1-1	TGTGCCAGCAGTTTAGTCGGACAAATGAACACTGAAGCTTTCTTT	CASSLVGQMNTEAFF
once	TRBV3-1	TRBD1	TRBJ1-1	TGTGCCAGCAGCCAATCAGGGGGATCAGCTTTCTTT	CASSQSGGSAFF
-	TRBV30	-	TRBJ2-1	TGTGCCTGGAGTGGCAATGAGCAGTTCTTC	CAWSGNEQFF
-	TRBV20-1	-	TRBJ2-3	TGCAGTGCGGGGAGGAGAAGCACAGATACGCAGTATTTT	CSAGRRSTDTQYF
few	TRBV2	-	TRBJ2-1	TGTGCCAGCAGTGCCAGGGATTCCTACAATGAGCAGTTCTTC	CASSARDSYNEQFF
medium-sized	TRBV20-1	TRBD1	TRBJ1-2	TGCAGTGCTAGCCCCGGACAGGGTGTAAGCTATGGCTACACCTTC	CSASPGQGVSYGYTF
few	TRBV6-5	-	TRBJ2-5	TGTGCCAGCAGTCGGGGCCTCGTGGGATTCGGCCCTCAAGAGACCCAGTACTTC	CASSRGLVGFGPQETQYF
few	TRBV12-3/TRBV12-4	-	TRBJ1-5	TGTGCCAGCAGTTCCGCAGGGAGGTTTCAGCCCCAGCATTTT	CASSSAGRFQPQHF
-	TRBV27	-	TRBJ1-4	TGTGCCAGCAGTTTTGGGGCAGGAACGGTTAATGAAAAACTGTTTTTT	CASSFGAGTVNEKLFF
few	TRBV5-1	TRBD1	TRBJ1-3	TGCGCCAGCAGCCTGGGAGGACAGGGGGCGCGGAACACCATATATTTT	CASSLGGQGARNTIYF
-	TRBV9	-	TRBJ2-3	TGTGCCAGCAGCGTAGATTACACAGCAGATACGCAGTATTTT	CASSVDYTADTQYF
-	TRBV7-2	-	TRBJ1-1	TGTGCCAGCAGCCCGACCGGACGGGCTTTCTTT	CASSPTGRAFF
-	TRBV6-1	-	TRBJ1-2	TGTGCCAGCAGTGGTCACTTTTCCCTAGGGAGCGGCTACACCTTC	CASSGHFSLGSGYTF
few	TRBV20-1	TRBD1	TRBJ2-1	TGCAGTGCTAGATGGGACAGGGGTGATGAGCAGTTCTTC	CSARWDRGDEQFF
many	TRBV4-2	-	TRBJ2-7	TGTGCCAGCAGCAAAGCCGACAGATCTAGCTCCTACGAGCAGTACTTC	CASSKADRSSSYEQYF
-	TRBV5-1	TRBD2	TRBJ2-1	TGCGCCAGCAGCCACGATGGGGAGGGCACCTACAATGAGCAGTTCTTC	CASSHDGEGTYNEQFF
few	TRBV18	-	TRBJ2-2	TGTGCCAGCTCACCAATAGCGGCCGGGGAGCTGTTTTTT	CASSPIAAGELFF
-	TRBV20-1	-	TRBJ1-3	TGCAGTGCTAGTCTCCGGGACCGTGGAAACACCATATATTTT	CSASLRDRGNTIYF
many	TRBV10-3	-	TRBJ2-2	TGTGCCATCAGTGATAGACTTAACACCGGGGAGCTGTTTTTT	CAISDRLNTGELFF
-	TRBV7-2	-	TRBJ1-5	TGTGCCAGCAGCTTAGCGGCAGGGAGGGAACAGCCCCAGCATTTT	CASSLAAGREQPQHF
-	TRBV7-6	-	TRBJ1-5	TGTGCCAGCAGCTTAGCCTCCGGTGGGAATCAGCCCCAGCATTTT	CASSLASGGNQPQHF
many	TRBV7-8	-	TRBJ1-2	TGTGCCAGCAGCTTAGCGCTTGTCCGGATTTCTAACTATGGCTACACCTTC	CASSLALVRISNYGYTF
once	TRBV7-3	TRBD2	TRBJ2-1	TGTGCCAGCAGCTTGACTAGCAGCTCCTACAATGAGCAGTTCTTC	CASSLTSSSYNEQFF
-	TRBV21-1	-	TRBJ2-1	TGTGCCAGCAGGAATACAGGAAGCTCCTACAATGAGCAGTTCTTC	CASRNTGSSYNEQFF
-	TRBV4-3	-	TRBJ2-3	TGCGCCAGCAGCCAAGAAATGGGGGGTACCGGCACAGATACGCAGTATTTT	CASSQEMGGTGTDTQYF
-	TRBV6-5	-	TRBJ1-2	TGTGCCAGCAGTTACACCGCGGCCGAGCATGGCTACACCTTC	CASSYTAAEHGYTF
-	TRBV6-2/TRBV6-3	-	TRBJ1-3	TGTGCCAGCAGTTACTCAGACAGCTCTGGAAACACCAAATATTTT	CASSYSDSSGNTKYF
few	TRBV12-3/TRBV12-4	-	TRBJ1-4	TGTGCCAGCACCCTGGGCGGACCAACTAATGAAAAACTGTTTTTT	CASTLGGPTNEKLFF
many	TRBV12-3/TRBV12-4	-	TRBJ1-5	TGTGCCAGCAGTTCAGGGATCAATCAGCCCCAGCATTTT	CASSSGINQPQHF
once	TRBV9	-	TRBJ2-3	TGTGCCAGCAGCGTAGACCTAGCTTCAGATACGCAGTATTTT	CASSVDLASDTQYF
-	TRBV4-2	-	TRBJ1-4	TGTGCCAGCAGCCCGGACAGTTTAAAACTGTTTTTT	CASSPDSLKLFF
few	TRBV12-3/TRBV12-4	TRBD1	TRBJ2-3	TGTGCCAGCAGTCGACAGGGGGCCGGCACAGATACGCAGTATTTT	CASSRQGAGTDTQYF
many	TRBV7-2	-	TRBJ1-1	TGTGCCAGCAGCTTAGCTGGGGGGGGCACTGAAGCTTTCTTT	CASSLAGGGTEAFF
-	TRBV4-2	-	TRBJ1-1	TGTGCCAGCAGCCAAGCCGGTCGGGATGGGCTCACTGAAGCTTTCTTT	CASSQAGRDGLTEAFF
few	TRBV6-5	-	TRBJ1-4	TGTGCCAGCAGTTACAGGCTGGGTAATGAAAAACTGTTTTTT	CASSYRLGNEKLFF
few	TRBV20-1	-	TRBJ1-1	TGCAGTGTAGAATCTACGGGAACTGAAGCTTTCTTT	CSVESTGTEAFF
-	TRBV6-5	-	TRBJ1-2	TGTGCCAGCAGTTACTTCAGTCAAGGGAGCTATGGCTACACCTTC	CASSYFSQGSYGYTF
-	TRBV18	-	TRBJ2-7	TGTGCCAGCTCACCTTCCGGGGGAGGAACCTACGAGCAGTACTTC	CASSPSGGGTYEQYF
few	TRBV6-2/TRBV6-3	-	TRBJ2-1	TGTGCCAGCAGTTACTCGAGTCCGAGGGCATTGGGAGCCCATGAGCAGTTCTTC	CASSYSSPRALGAHEQFF
few	TRBV9	TRBD1	TRBJ1-2	TGTGCCAGCAGCGAGACAGGGGGATATGATGGCTACACCTTC	CASSETGGYDGYTF
few	TRBV4-2	TRBD1	TRBJ1-5	TGTGCCAGCAGCCACCCGGGACAGGAAGGTCAGCCCCAGCATTTT	CASSHPGQEGQPQHF
-	TRBV5-6	-	TRBJ1-3	TGTGCCAGCAGCTTGGGGATGGATGTCTCTGGAAACACCATATATTTT	CASSLGMDVSGNTIYF